The rows below give T cell receptor beta chains drawn from one sample of a study of T cells in Graves' hyperthyroidism and ophthalmopathy. TCRdb re-derived calls from the multiplex PCR reads in MiXCR, one entry per CDR3 protein. The sample carries fewer than 650,000 distinct CDR3 sequences, approximately 15% recorded once. The sample consisted of blood. The origin of the receptors is a young woman with Graves' ophthalmopathy. The CDR3 runs from the conserved cysteine through the conserved F or W. Each record gives: V gene, J gene, D gene, clone size, CDR3 protein, CDR3 DNA. A D gene is named only where the DNA matches it firmly. Clone size is given for some rows only: seen once, a few or many times, or a class if the clone is expanded.

>TRBV9|TRBJ2-7|NA|NA
CASSVGIGLYEQYF
TGTGCCAGCAGCGTAGGGATCGGACTGTACGAGCAGTACTTC
>TRBV2|TRBJ2-2|TRBD1|few
CASGTDRVVAGELFF
TGTGCCAGCGGAACAGACAGGGTGGTGGCCGGGGAGCTGTTTTTT
>TRBV7-2|TRBJ2-7|TRBD2|many
CASNSGLAVHEQYF
TGTGCCAGTAACTCGGGACTAGCGGTCCACGAGCAGTACTTC
>TRBV10-3|TRBJ2-1|TRBD2|NA
CAIRGSRGDYNEQFF
TGTGCCATCAGGGGCTCACGGGGGGACTACAATGAGCAGTTCTTC
>TRBV4-2|TRBJ2-3|NA|NA
CASSQVTDGHTDTQYF
TGTGCCAGCAGCCAAGTTACAGACGGCCACACAGATACGCAGTATTTT
>TRBV3-1|TRBJ2-3|TRBD2|many
CASKRTFGLAGGSSTDTQYF
TGTGCCAGCAAAAGGACTTTCGGACTAGCGGGAGGGTCTAGCACAGATACGCAGTATTTT
>TRBV5-4|TRBJ1-1|NA|NA
CASSYGRVGLDTEAFF
TGTGCCAGCAGCTACGGACGGGTCGGACTGGACACTGAAGCTTTCTTT
>TRBV2|TRBJ1-2|TRBD1|many
CASSYQGAGGYTF
TGTGCCAGCAGTTATCAGGGGGCGGGTGGCTACACCTTC
>TRBV4-1|TRBJ1-3|NA|few
CASSQASMLSGNTIYF
TGCGCCAGCAGCCAAGCCTCTATGCTCTCTGGAAACACCATATATTTT
>TRBV20-1|TRBJ1-5|TRBD1|few
CSAHRTGSRSNQPQHF
TGCAGTGCTCATAGGACAGGGAGTCGTAGCAATCAGCCCCAGCATTTT
>TRBV5-1|TRBJ2-1|NA|NA
CASSFGSGGSYNEQFF
TGCGCCAGCAGCTTCGGGAGCGGAGGCTCCTACAATGAGCAGTTCTTC
>TRBV4-3|TRBJ1-1|NA|NA
CASSQDQPTNTEAFF
TGCGCCAGCAGCCAAGATCAGCCTACTAACACTGAAGCTTTCTTT
>TRBV12-3/TRBV12-4|TRBJ2-6|NA|NA
CASSFGGPGANVLTF
TGTGCCAGCAGTTTTGGGGGGCCAGGGGCCAACGTCCTGACTTTC
>TRBV15|TRBJ1-4|TRBD1|NA
CATSRDRGQGVEKLFF
TGTGCCACCAGCAGAGATAGGGGACAGGGTGTTGAAAAACTGTTTTTT
>TRBV20-1|TRBJ2-5|TRBD2|NA
CSAMTSGRGETQYF
TGCAGTGCAATGACTAGCGGGAGAGGAGAGACCCAGTACTTC
>TRBV30|TRBJ1-3|NA|many
CAWRRDFSGNTIYF
TGTGCCTGGAGGAGGGACTTCTCTGGAAACACCATATATTTT
>TRBV4-1|TRBJ1-5|NA|many
CASSQGAYNQPQHF
TGCGCCAGCAGCCAGGGGGCGTACAATCAGCCCCAGCATTTT
>TRBV2|TRBJ2-1|TRBD2|once
CASSEREYIEQFF
TGTGCCAGCAGTGAGCGGGAGTACATTGAGCAGTTCTTC
>TRBV28|TRBJ1-5|NA|many
CASSLWDVRQPQHF
TGTGCCAGCAGTTTATGGGACGTTAGGCAGCCCCAGCATTTT
>TRBV27|TRBJ2-3|NA|few
CASSLFGPGWTDTQYF
TGTGCCAGCAGTTTATTCGGGCCGGGGTGGACAGATACGCAGTATTTT
>TRBV28|TRBJ2-2|TRBD2|NA
CASSPTVAGDAGELFF
TGTGCCAGCAGCCCCACGGTAGCGGGAGATGCCGGGGAGCTGTTTTTT
>TRBV27|TRBJ1-5|NA|many
CASSLQGFGNQPQHF
TGTGCCAGCAGTTTACAGGGGTTCGGAAATCAGCCCCAGCATTTT
>TRBV19|TRBJ2-6|TRBD1|few
CASSRQGLETGANVLTF
TGTGCCAGTAGTCGACAGGGTTTAGAAACTGGGGCCAACGTCCTGACTTTC
>TRBV20-1|TRBJ2-3|TRBD2|many
CSARGDSTDTQYF
TGCAGTGCTCGGGGGGATAGCACAGATACGCAGTATTTT
>TRBV6-1|TRBJ2-1|NA|NA
CASSEAPHHEQFF
TGTGCCAGCAGTGAAGCGCCACATCATGAGCAGTTCTTC
>TRBV10-3|TRBJ1-1|TRBD1|few
CAISSGTGTYTEAFF
TGTGCCATCAGTTCCGGGACAGGGACGTACACTGAAGCTTTCTTT
>TRBV3-1|TRBJ1-1|NA|many
CASSQVGRSEAFF
TGTGCCAGCAGCCAAGTGGGGAGATCTGAAGCTTTCTTT
>TRBV6-2/TRBV6-3|TRBJ2-5|TRBD2|many
CASSRGGNQETQYF
TGTGCCAGCAGCCGGGGGGGGAACCAAGAGACCCAGTACTTC
>TRBV30|TRBJ1-2|TRBD1|many
CAWSVQGTERGYTF
TGTGCCTGGAGCGTCCAAGGGACAGAGAGGGGCTACACCTTC
>TRBV4-1|TRBJ2-5|NA|NA
CASSQVAIQETQYF
TGCGCCAGCAGCCAAGTAGCTATCCAAGAGACCCAGTACTTC
>TRBV9|TRBJ2-5|TRBD2|few
CASSVVLAGAGETQYF
TGTGCCAGCAGCGTAGTACTAGCGGGAGCGGGGGAGACCCAGTACTTC
>TRBV6-1|TRBJ1-3|NA|NA
CASSPFEGGNTIYF
TGTGCCAGCAGCCCATTCGAAGGTGGAAACACCATATATTTT
>TRBV6-1|TRBJ2-6|NA|many
CASLVLSGANVLTF
TGTGCCAGCTTGGTCCTCTCTGGGGCCAACGTCCTGACTTTC
>TRBV7-6|TRBJ2-7|NA|many
CASSSEGISYEQYF
TGTGCCAGCAGCTCAGAAGGTATCTCCTACGAGCAGTACTTC
>TRBV11-1|TRBJ2-3|NA|many
CASSFPATGDTQYF
TGTGCCAGCAGCTTCCCTGCCACGGGAGATACGCAGTATTTT
>TRBV28|TRBJ2-2|TRBD1|many
CASRPGGPVGELFF
TGTGCCAGCCGGCCAGGGGGACCGGTCGGGGAGCTGTTTTTT
>TRBV20-1|TRBJ1-1|NA|NA
CSAMAGGGGTEAFF
TGCAGTGCTATGGCCGGGGGGGGGGGCACTGAAGCTTTCTTT
>TRBV4-3|TRBJ2-1|TRBD2|NA
CASSQDLLAGVYNEQFF
TGCGCCAGCAGCCAGGACCTACTAGCGGGAGTATACAATGAGCAGTTCTTC
>TRBV12-3/TRBV12-4|TRBJ2-7|NA|many
CASTQRVDSYEQYF
TGTGCCAGCACCCAGCGGGTCGACTCGTACGAGCAGTACTTC
>TRBV24-1|TRBJ2-2|NA|NA
CATSGGTNTGELFF
TGTGCCACCAGTGGGGGCACGAACACCGGGGAGCTGTTTTTT